This T cell receptor beta chain is drawn from a study of regulatory T cells in long-lasting Graves disease. The germline gives CDR1 SGHRS, CDR2 YFSETQ. This CDR3 comprises 15 residues. V dropped 0 bases and J dropped 3 bases, with 13 bases sitting between them. Ten or more counts support this clonotype. Time point specified: newly diagnosed GD, antithyroid drugs for less than 3 months. RNA isolated from PBMCs was used to make the TCR library. One endocrinology department in Xi'an, China, was where patients came from. CDR3 regions were amplified by Arm-PCR using iRepertoire HTBI primers to build TCR beta libraries. Via MiXCR, TCRdb re-called the multiplex PCR reads, giving one row per CDR3 protein. The table includes around 500,000 distinct CDR3 sequences, roughly 13% detected once. The same data also contributed to another study, on T cells in Graves' hyperthyroidism and ophthalmopathy.

The rearrangement joins TRBV5-1 to TRBJ2-7, with D possibly matching TRBD2 (6 bases). The specimen was peripheral blood mononuclear cells (PBMCs), collected at new diagnosis, from a patient treated with antithyroid drugs. The TCR originated in a man under 40 with Graves disease. This CDR3 reads CASSLGGDSIYEQYF. As DNA, the CDR3 is TGCGCCAGCAGCTTGGGGGGGGATTCAATCTACGAGCAGTACTTC.